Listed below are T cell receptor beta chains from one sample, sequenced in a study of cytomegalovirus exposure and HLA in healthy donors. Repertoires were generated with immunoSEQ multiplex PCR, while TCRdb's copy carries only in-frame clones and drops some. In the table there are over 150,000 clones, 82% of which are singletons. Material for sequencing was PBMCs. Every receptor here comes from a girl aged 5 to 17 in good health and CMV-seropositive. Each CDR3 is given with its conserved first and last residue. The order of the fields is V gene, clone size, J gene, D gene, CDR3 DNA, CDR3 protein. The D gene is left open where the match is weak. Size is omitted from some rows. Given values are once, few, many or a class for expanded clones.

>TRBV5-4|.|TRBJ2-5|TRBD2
TGTGCCAGCAGCACATCAGCGGGGCTTCAAGAGACCCAGTACTTC
CASSTSAGLQETQYF
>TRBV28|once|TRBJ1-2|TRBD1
TGTGCCAGCACCGAATTAGACAGGGCCCGGGGCTACACCTTC
CASTELDRARGYTF
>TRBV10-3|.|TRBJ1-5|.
TGTGCCATCAGTGAGTCAGTAGGGAGTAGCAATCAGCCCCAGCATTTT
CAISESVGSSNQPQHF
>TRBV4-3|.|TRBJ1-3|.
TGCGCCAGCAGCCCCCACGGGGGGTCCTCTGGAAACACCATATATTTT
CASSPHGGSSGNTIYF
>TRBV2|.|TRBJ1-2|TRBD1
TGTGCCAGCAGTGCTGACAGGGGTAACTATGGCTACACCTTC
CASSADRGNYGYTF
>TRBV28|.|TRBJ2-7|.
TGTGCCAGCAGACTAACGGGCGGGCCTACCCACGAGCAGTACTTC
CASRLTGGPTHEQYF
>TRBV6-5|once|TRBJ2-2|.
TGTGCCAGCGGCACAGGGCCCACCGGGGAGCTGTTTTTT
CASGTGPTGELFF
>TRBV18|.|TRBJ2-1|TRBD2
TGTGCCAGCTCAATCAGCGGGGACAATGAGCAGTTCTTC
CASSISGDNEQFF
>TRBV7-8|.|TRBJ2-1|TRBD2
TGTGCCAGCAGCTACCGGGCTAGCGGGAGGGCCCTTAACAATGAGCAGTTCTTC
CASSYRASGRALNNEQFF
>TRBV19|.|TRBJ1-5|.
TGTGCCAGTAGTATCGCGTTTGCTCGTGGTTATAGCAATCAGCCCCAGCATTTT
CASSIAFARGYSNQPQHF
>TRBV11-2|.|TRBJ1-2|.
TGTGCCAGCAGCTTAGTTCCAGGGCGCGGCTACACCTTC
CASSLVPGRGYTF
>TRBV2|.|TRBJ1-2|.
TGTGCCAGCAGCGGGATTAACTATGGCTACACCTTC
CASSGINYGYTF
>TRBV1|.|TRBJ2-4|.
TGCACCAGCAGCCCCTCCGGGGGGGCTAAAGGGGCCAAAAACATTCAGTACTTC
CTSSPSGGAKGAKNIQYF
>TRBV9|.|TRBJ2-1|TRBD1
TGTGCCAGCAGCGACAGGGGCAATGAGCAGTTCTTC
CASSDRGNEQFF
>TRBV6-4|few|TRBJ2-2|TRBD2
TGTGCCAGCAGTGACTCGGCTAGCGGCGGGGAGCTGTTTTTT
CASSDSASGGELFF
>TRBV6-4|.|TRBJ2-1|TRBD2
TGTGCCAGCAGTGACTCGGTGAGCGGGGGGTACAATGAGCAGTTCTTC
CASSDSVSGGYNEQFF
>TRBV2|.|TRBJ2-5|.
TGTGCCAGCAGTGGGGGGGTCCAAGAGACCCAGCACTTC
CASSGGVQETQHF
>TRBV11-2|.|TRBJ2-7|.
TGTGCCAGCAGCCCCTCGGGGTCCTACGAGCAGTACTTC
CASSPSGSYEQYF
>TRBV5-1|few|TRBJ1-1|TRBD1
TGCGCCAGCAGCTTGGAAGGGGGACAGGGGGCTAGGAACACTGAAGCTTTCTTT
CASSLEGGQGARNTEAFF
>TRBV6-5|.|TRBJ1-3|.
TGTGCCAGCAGTTACGGGGGGGCCGAAGGAAACACCATATATTTT
CASSYGGAEGNTIYF
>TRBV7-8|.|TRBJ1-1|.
TGTGCCAGCAGCTTAGTAGCCATCCCGGAGACAGCTTTCTTT
CASSLVAIPETAFF
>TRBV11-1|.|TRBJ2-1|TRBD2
TGTGCCAGCAGCCGACTAGCGGGAGCCTCAAATGAGCAGTTCTTC
CASSRLAGASNEQFF
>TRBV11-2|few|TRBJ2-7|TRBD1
TGTGCCAGCAGCTTCGGGACAGGGGGCATATACGAGCAGTACTTC
CASSFGTGGIYEQYF
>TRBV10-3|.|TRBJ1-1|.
TGTGCCATCAGTGAGTTACAGGGTTCCACTGCAGGCGAAGCTTTCTTT
CAISELQGSTAGEAFF
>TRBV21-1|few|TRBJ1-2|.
TGTGCCGGCCCCTTGGGGGGTCCCCATGGCTACACCTTC
CAGPLGGPHGYTF
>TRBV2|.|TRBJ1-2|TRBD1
TGTGCCAGCAGTGACCCGACAGGGGGCTATGGCTACACCTTC
CASSDPTGGYGYTF
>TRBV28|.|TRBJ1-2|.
TGTGCCAGCAGTTTAGCGGGGGCTTATGGCTACACCTTC
CASSLAGAYGYTF
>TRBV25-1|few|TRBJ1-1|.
TGTGCCAGTGGGGCCGGGGGTACTGAAGCTTTCTTT
CASGAGGTEAFF
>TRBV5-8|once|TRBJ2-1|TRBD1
TGTGCCAGCAGCGAGACCGGGACAGGGTACTACAATGAGCAGTTCTTC
CASSETGTGYYNEQFF